These 16 T cell receptor beta chains came from one sample sequenced in a study of CD8 T cells in Susac syndrome. Random hexamers were used to reverse transcribe an amount of roughly 0.45 to 1 ug RNA. TCRdb processed the immunoSEQ multiplex PCR reads anew with MiXCR; each CDR3 protein has one entry. Here the sample spans about 160,000 distinct CDR3 sequences, about 90% being singletons. Specimen: CD4+ T cells from PBMCs. Receptors were obtained from a human donor in good health.

The CDR3 is CASRGQQETQYF. In nucleotides, the CDR3 is TGTGCCAGCAGGGGACAGCAAGAGACCCAGTACTTC. The gene calls are TRBV2 and TRBJ2-5, with 7 bases matching TRBD1. V trimming: 6 bases; J trimming: 2 bases; junction bases outside the gene matches: 0. CDR3 length: 12 amino acids. Germline V CDR1 and CDR2: SNHLY, FYNNEI.

This chain joins TRBV18 and TRBJ2-1, with 12 bases lining up with TRBD2. Unmatched junction bases numbered 7, after V lost 1 base and J lost 6 bases. Germline CDR1 KGHSH, CDR2 LQKENI. The CDR3 has 17 amino acids. CDR3 bases: TGTGCCAGCTCACCACGGACTAGCGGGACCACTGGCAATGAGCAGTTCTTC. It codes for CASSPRTSGTTGNEQFF.

The J gene is TRBJ1-5, the V gene TRBV2; the D is unclear. Trimming left V 3 bases short and J 2 bases short, with 5 bases between. The germline gives CDR1 SNHLY, CDR2 FYNNEI. The CDR3 is made up of 13 amino acids. The CDR3 DNA reads as TGTGCCAGCAGTGATACGGGCAATCAGCCCCAGCATTTT. Amino acid sequence: CASSDTGNQPQHF.

The V gene is TRBV30, the J gene TRBJ1-1; 12 bases are a match to TRBD1. The J segment lost 10 bases and the V segment lost 4 bases, leaving 7 bases of the junction unmatched. In germline, CDR1 is GTSNPN, CDR2 SVGIG (reference sequence). The CDR3 spans 13 residues. CDR3: CAWMGQGARVAFF. CDR3 nucleotide sequence: TGTGCCTGGATGGGACAGGGGGCGCGTGTAGCTTTCTTT.

This chain links TRBV12-5 with TRBJ1-2; D perhaps matches TRBD1 (5 bases). Germline values: CDR1 LGHNT, CDR2 FRNRAP. The V end lost 5 bases, the J end lost 4 bases, and 11 bases lay between the germline ends. CDR3 size: 13 residues. CDR3 region: CASGAPGFYGYTF. The CDR3 DNA reads TGTGCTAGTGGTGCACCAGGGTTCTATGGCTACACCTTC.

The V call is TRBV20-1, the J call TRBJ1-5; D uncertain. Germline loops: CDR1 DFQATT, CDR2 SNEGSKA (reference sequence). This CDR3 has 13 amino acids. V gave up 3 bases and J gave up 3 bases, with 9 bases separating them. The CDR3 here is CSASPGINQPQHF. The CDR3 DNA sequence: TGCAGTGCTAGCCCGGGGATCAATCAGCCCCAGCATTTT.

In DNA form, the CDR3 reads TGCAGTGCTAATGGGGGGGGCAATTTGGATACGCAGTATTTT. It encodes CSANGGGNLDTQYF. The V call is TRBV20-1, the J call TRBJ2-3; a weak D match, TRBD2 (7 bases). CDR3 length: 14 residues. Trimming cost V 4 bases and J 6 bases, with 17 bases left between them. Germline V gene lookup returns CDR1 DFQATT and CDR2 SNEGSKA (reference sequence).

The V and J genes are TRBV7-2 and TRBJ2-5; D is possibly TRBD1 (5 bases). CDR1 and CDR2 from the germline V gene are SGHTA and FQGNSA. V was trimmed by 5 bases and J by 5 bases, leaving 12 bases between them. This CDR3 spans 13 amino acids. CDR3 in DNA: TGTGCCAGCAGCCGTGGGGCCGGGGAGACCCAGTACTTC. Its translation is CASSRGAGETQYF.

The chain links TRBV7-6 to TRBJ2-1; TRBD2 matches at 9 bases. CDR1 is SGHVS, CDR2 FNYEAQ, per germline. The V segment lost 1 base and the J segment 6 bases; nucleotides outside the gene matches: 4. The CDR3 contains 15 residues. CDR3: CASSLEGLAVNEQFF. The DNA for the CDR3 is TGTGCCAGCAGCTTAGAGGGACTAGCTGTCAATGAGCAGTTCTTC.

This chain connects TRBV29-1 to TRBJ1-1; no reliable D call. The germline CDR1 and CDR2 sequences are SQVTM and ANQGSEA. CDR3 length: 12 amino acids. V dropped 4 bases and J dropped 11 bases, with 17 bases sitting between them. The CDR3 DNA follows: TGCAGCGTTGGCCATGAAGGGTCTCAGGCTTTCTTT. Its protein is CSVGHEGSQAFF.

This clonotype appeared a single time. This rearrangement joins TRBV7-2 to TRBJ2-7, with a tentative D call TRBD2 (5 bases). CDR3 length: 12 amino acids. V was cut by 6 bases and J by 3 bases, with 9 bases left in between. The germline CDR1 and CDR2 sequences are SGHTA and FQGNSA. CDR3 DNA: TGTGCCAGCAGGTCGGGGAACTACGAGCAGTACTTC. Its translation is CASRSGNYEQYF.

The chain carries TRBV3-1 and TRBJ2-4, with TRBD1 matching 8 bases. V lost 1 base to trimming and J lost 1 base; unmatched junction nucleotides: 6. The CDR3 has 17 amino acids. CDR1 and CDR2 (germline): LGHDT, YNNKEL (reference sequence). CDR3 sequence reads: CASSQVGRGRAKNIQYF. Written as DNA, the CDR3 is TGTGCCAGCAGCCAAGTCGGCAGGGGGCGGGCCAAAAACATTCAGTACTTC.

In this sample, this clonotype turned up once. The rearrangement joins TRBV5-4 to TRBJ1-1; no clear D gene. The length of the CDR3 is 13 residues. The V end was cut by 4 bases, the J end by 4 bases, with 11 bases between. The germline V gene has CDR1 SGHNT and CDR2 YYREEE (reference sequence). Here the CDR3 reads CASSPRESTEAFF. DNA of the CDR3: TGTGCCAGCAGCCCCAGAGAGAGCACTGAAGCTTTCTTT.

The chain carries TRBV19 and TRBJ1-5; D might be TRBD1 (5 bases). V lost 4 bases and J lost 6, with 19 bases in between. The CDR3 consists of 16 residues. Germline V gene data show CDR1 as LNHDA and CDR2 as SQIVND (reference sequence). The CDR3 sequence is CASSSPGRPGGQPQHF. The CDR3 DNA reads as TGTGCCAGTAGTAGTCCCGGACGGCCCGGGGGTCAGCCCCAGCATTTT.

V and J are TRBV4-1 and TRBJ1-4; possible D gene TRBD1, 5 bases. Germline CDR1 reads MGHRA; CDR2 reads YSYEKL. The CDR3 sequence is 14 residues long. V lost 3 bases, J lost 8 bases, and 13 bases lay in between. The CDR3 bases are TGCGCCAGCAGCCAGCCCCAGGGAACCGAAAAACTGTTTTTT. Translated, it gives CASSQPQGTEKLFF.

This chain uses TRBV3-1 with TRBJ2-1; maybe TRBD1 (6 bases). The V gene's germline CDR1 is LGHDT and CDR2 YNNKEL (reference sequence). The CDR3 loop spans 13 amino acids. Trimming cost V 4 bases and J 7 bases, with 11 bases left between them. The CDR3 is CASSRGGTNEQFF. CDR3 sequence (DNA): TGTGCCAGCAGCCGTGGGGGCACAAATGAGCAGTTCTTC.